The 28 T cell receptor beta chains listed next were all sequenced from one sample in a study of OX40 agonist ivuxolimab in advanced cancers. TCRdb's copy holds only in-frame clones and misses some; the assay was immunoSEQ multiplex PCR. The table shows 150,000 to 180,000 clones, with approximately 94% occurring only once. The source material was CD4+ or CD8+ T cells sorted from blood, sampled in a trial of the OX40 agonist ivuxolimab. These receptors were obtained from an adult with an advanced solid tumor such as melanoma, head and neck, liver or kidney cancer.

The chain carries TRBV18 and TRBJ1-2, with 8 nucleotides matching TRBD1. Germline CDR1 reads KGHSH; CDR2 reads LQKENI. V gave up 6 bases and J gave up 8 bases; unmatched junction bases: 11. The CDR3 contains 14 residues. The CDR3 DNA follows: TGTGCCAGCTCGGGAGGGACAGGCCCTATGGGCTACACCTTC. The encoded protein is CASSGGTGPMGYTF.

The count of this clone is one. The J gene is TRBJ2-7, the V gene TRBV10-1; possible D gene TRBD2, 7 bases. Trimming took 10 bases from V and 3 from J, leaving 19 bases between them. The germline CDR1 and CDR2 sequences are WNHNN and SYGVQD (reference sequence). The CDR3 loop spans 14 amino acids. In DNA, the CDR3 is TGCGCCACCCCTCGGGGGGACACCTACTACGAGCAGTACTTC. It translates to CATPRGDTYYEQYF.

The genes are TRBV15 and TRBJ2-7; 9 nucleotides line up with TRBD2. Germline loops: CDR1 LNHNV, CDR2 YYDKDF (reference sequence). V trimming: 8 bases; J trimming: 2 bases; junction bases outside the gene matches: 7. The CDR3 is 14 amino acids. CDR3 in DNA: TGTGCCACCCGCCGGGGACTAGCAACCTACGAGCAGTACTTC. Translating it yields CATRRGLATYEQYF.

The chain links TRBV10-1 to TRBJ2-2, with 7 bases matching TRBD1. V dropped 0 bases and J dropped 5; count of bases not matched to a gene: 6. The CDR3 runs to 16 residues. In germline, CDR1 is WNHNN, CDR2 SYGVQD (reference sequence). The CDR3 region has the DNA TGCGCCAGCAGTGAGTCGGGGCAGGGGGAGACCGGGGAGCTGTTTTTT. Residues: CASSESGQGETGELFF.

CDR3 nucleotide sequence: TGTGCCAGCACTATCCAACCCTATGGCTACACCTTC. It encodes CASTIQPYGYTF. The chain uses TRBV28 and TRBJ1-2; D is undetermined. Germline V lookup: CDR1 MDHEN, CDR2 SYDVKM. This CDR3 is 12 amino acids long. V gave up 7 bases and J gave up 4 bases, with 10 bases separating them.

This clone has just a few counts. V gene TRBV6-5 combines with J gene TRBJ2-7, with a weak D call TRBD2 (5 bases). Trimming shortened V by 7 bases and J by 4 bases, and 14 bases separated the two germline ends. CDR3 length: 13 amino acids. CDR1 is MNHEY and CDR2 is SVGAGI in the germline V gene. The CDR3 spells CASTSGYHYEQYF. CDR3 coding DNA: TGTGCCAGCACCAGCGGCTACCATTACGAGCAGTACTTC.

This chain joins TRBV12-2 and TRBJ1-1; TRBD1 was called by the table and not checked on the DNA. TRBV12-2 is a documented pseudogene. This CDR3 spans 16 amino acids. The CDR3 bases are TGTGCAAGTCGCTTATGGGCCCGGATCATGAACACTGAAGCTTTCTTT. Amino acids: CASRLWARIMNTEAFF.

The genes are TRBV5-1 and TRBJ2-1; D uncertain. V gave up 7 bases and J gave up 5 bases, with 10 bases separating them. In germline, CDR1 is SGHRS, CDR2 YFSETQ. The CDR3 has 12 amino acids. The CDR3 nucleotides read TGCGCCAGCTCCCGCCCGGACAATGAGCAGTTCTTC. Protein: CASSRPDNEQFF.

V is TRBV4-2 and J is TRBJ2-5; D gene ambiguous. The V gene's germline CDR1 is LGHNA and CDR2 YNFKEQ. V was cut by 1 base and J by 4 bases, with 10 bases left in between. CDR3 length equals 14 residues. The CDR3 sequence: CASSQVGFAETQYF. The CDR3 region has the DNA TGTGCCAGCAGCCAAGTCGGTTTCGCAGAGACCCAGTACTTC.

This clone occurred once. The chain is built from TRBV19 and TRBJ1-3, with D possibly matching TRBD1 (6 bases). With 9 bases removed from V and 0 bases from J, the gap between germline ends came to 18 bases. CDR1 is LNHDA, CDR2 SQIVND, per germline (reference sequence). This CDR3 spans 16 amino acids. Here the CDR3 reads CASSRGGYLSGNTIYF. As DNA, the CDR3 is TGTGCCAGCAGCCGGGGGGGCTACCTCTCTGGAAACACCATATATTTT.

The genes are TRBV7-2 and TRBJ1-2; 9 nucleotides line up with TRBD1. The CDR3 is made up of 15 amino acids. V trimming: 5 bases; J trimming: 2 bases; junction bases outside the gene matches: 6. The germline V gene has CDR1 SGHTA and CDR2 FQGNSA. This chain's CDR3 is CASSPTTGGNYGYTF. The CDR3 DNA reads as TGTGCCAGCAGCCCGACGACAGGGGGAAACTATGGCTACACCTTC. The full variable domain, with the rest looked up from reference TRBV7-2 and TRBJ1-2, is GAGVSQSPSNKVTEKGKDVELRCDPISGHTALYWYRQSLGQGLEFLIYFQGNSAPDKSGLPSDRFSAERTGGSVSTLTIQRTQQEDSAVYLCASSPTTGGNYGYTFGSGTRLTVV.

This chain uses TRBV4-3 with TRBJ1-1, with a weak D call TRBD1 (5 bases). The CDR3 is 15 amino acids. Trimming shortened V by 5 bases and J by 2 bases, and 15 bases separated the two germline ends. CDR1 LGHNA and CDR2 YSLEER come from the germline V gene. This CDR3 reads CASSGYGTGNTEAFF. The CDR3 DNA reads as TGCGCCAGCAGCGGGTACGGCACAGGTAACACTGAAGCTTTCTTT.

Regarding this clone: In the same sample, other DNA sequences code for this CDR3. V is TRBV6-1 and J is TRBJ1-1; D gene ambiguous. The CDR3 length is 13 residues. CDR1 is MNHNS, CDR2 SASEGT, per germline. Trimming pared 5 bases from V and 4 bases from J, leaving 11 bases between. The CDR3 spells CASSYLGSTEAFF. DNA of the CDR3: TGTGCCAGCAGTTATCTAGGCTCCACTGAAGCTTTCTTT.

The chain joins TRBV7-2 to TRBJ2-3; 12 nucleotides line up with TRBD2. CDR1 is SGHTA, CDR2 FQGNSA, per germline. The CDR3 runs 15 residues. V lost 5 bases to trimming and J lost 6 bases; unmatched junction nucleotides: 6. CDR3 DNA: TGTGCCAGCAGCCCAAGACTAGCGGGAGCGGATACGCAGTATTTT. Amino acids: CASSPRLAGADTQYF.

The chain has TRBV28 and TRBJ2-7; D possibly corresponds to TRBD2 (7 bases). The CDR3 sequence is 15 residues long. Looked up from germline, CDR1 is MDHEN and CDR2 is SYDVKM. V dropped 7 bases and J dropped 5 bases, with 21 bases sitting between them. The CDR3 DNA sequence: TGTGCCAGCACCTCAACGGGGGAGGGGGGGCACGAGCAGTACTTC. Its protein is CASTSTGEGGHEQYF. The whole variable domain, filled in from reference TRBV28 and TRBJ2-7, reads DVKVTQSSRYLVKRTGEKVFLECVQDMDHENMFWYRQDPGLGLRLIYFSYDVKMKEKGDIPEGYSVSREKKERFSLILESASTNQTSMYLCASTSTGEGGHEQYFGPGTRLTVT.

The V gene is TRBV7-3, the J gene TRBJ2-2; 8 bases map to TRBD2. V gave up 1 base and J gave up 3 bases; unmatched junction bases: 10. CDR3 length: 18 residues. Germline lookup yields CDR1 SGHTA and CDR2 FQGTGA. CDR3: CASSLRGISGIDTGELFF. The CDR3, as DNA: TGTGCCAGCAGCTTAAGGGGGATTAGCGGGATTGACACCGGGGAGCTGTTTTTT. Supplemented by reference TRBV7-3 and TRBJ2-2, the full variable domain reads GAGVSQTPSNKVTEKGKYVELRCDPISGHTALYWYRQSLGQGPEFLIYFQGTGAADDSGLPNDRFFAVRPEGSVSTLKIQRTERGDSAVYLCASSLRGISGIDTGELFFGEGSRLTVL.

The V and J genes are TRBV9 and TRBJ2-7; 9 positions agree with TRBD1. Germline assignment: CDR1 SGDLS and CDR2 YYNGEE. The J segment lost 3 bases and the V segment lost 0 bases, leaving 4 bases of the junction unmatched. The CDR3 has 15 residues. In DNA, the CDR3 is TGTGCCAGCAGCGTAGAGGGACAGGGCTTCTACGAGCAGTACTTC. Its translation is CASSVEGQGFYEQYF.

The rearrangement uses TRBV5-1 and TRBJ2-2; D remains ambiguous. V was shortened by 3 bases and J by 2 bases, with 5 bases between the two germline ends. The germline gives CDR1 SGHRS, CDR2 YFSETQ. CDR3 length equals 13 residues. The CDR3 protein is CASSWSNTGELFF. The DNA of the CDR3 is TGCGCCAGCAGCTGGAGCAACACCGGGGAGCTGTTTTTT.

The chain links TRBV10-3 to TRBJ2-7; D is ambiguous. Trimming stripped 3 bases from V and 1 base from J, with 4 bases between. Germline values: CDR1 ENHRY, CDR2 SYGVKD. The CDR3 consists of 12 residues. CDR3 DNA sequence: TGTGCCATCAGTGACCGTTCCTACGAGCAGTACTTC. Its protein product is CAISDRSYEQYF.

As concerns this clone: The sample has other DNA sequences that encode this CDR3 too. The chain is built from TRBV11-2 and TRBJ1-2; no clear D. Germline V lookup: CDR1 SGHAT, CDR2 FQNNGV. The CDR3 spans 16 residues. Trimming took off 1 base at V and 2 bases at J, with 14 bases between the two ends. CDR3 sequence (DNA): TGTGCCAGCAGCTTAGGGCGTTTGGTCCCAAACTATGGCTACACCTTC. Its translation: CASSLGRLVPNYGYTF. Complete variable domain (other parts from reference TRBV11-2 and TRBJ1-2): EAGVAQSPRYKIIEKRQSVAFWCNPISGHATLYWYQQILGQGPKLLIQFQNNGVVDDSQLPKDRFSAERLKGVDSTLKIQPAKLEDSAVYLCASSLGRLVPNYGYTFGSGTRLTVV.

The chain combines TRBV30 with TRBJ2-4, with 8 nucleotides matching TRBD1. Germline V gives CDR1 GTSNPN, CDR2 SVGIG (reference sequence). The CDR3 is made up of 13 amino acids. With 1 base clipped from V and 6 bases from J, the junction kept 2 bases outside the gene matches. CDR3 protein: CAWSGGQVNIQYF. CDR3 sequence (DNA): TGTGCCTGGAGTGGGGGACAGGTAAACATTCAGTACTTC.

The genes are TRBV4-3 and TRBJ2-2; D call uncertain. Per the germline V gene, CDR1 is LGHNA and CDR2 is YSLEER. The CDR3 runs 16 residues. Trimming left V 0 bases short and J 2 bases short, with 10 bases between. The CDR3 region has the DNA TGCGCCAGCAGCCAAGATGGTGGAAGAAACACCGGGGAGCTGTTTTTT. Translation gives CASSQDGGRNTGELFF.

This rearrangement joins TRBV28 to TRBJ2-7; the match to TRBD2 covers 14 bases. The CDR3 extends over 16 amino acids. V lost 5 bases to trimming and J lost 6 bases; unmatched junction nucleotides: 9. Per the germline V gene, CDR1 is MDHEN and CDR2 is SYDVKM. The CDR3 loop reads CASSVEGLAGVGEQYF. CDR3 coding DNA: TGTGCCAGCAGTGTGGAGGGACTAGCGGGAGTCGGCGAGCAGTACTTC.

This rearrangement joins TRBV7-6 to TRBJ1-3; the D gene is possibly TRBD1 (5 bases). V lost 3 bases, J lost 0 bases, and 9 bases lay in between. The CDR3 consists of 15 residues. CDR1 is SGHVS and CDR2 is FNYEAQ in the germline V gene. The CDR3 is CASSLGPSSGNTIYF. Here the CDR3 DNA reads TGTGCCAGCAGCTTGGGACCCAGCTCTGGAAACACCATATATTTT.

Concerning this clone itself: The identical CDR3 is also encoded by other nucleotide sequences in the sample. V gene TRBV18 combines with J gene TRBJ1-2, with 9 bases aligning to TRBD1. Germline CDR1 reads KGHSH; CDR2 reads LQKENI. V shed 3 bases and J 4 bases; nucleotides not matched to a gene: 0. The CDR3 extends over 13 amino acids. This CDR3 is CASSPDRGYGYTF. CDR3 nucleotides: TGTGCCAGCTCACCGGACAGGGGCTATGGCTACACCTTC. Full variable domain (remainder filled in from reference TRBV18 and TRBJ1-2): NAGVMQNPRHLVRRRGQEARLRCSPMKGHSHVYWYRQLPEEGLKFMVYLQKENIIDESGMPKERFSAEFPKEGPSILRIQQVVRGDSAAYFCASSPDRGYGYTFGSGTRLTVV.

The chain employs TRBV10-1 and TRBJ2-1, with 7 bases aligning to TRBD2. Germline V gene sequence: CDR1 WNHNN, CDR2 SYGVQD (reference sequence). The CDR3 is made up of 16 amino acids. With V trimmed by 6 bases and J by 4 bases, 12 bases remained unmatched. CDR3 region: CASRRASGEPYNEQFF. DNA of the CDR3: TGCGCCAGCAGGAGGGCTAGCGGAGAACCATACAATGAGCAGTTCTTC.

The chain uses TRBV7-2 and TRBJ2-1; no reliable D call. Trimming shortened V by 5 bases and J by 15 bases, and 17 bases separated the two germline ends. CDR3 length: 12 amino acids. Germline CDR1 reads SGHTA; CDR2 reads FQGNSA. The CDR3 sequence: CASSPSVRDRFF. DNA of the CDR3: TGTGCCAGCAGCCCGTCGGTCCGAGACCGGTTCTTC.

The CDR3 sequence: CASSRWQNRGTDTQYF. The CDR3 DNA reads TGTGCCAGCAGTAGGTGGCAGAATAGGGGCACAGATACGCAGTATTTT. The gene calls are TRBV11-2 and TRBJ2-3; D is uncertain. This CDR3 has 16 amino acids. With 6 bases removed from V and 1 base from J, the gap between germline ends came to 17 bases. Germline values: CDR1 SGHAT, CDR2 FQNNGV.